The clone carrying this T cell receptor (beta chain) was seen only a few times. The source of the sample is a study of shared clonotypes between healthy human individuals. The CDR3 contains 15 residues. In germline, CDR1 is GTSNPN, CDR2 SVGIG (reference sequence). The V end lost 0 bases, the J end lost 3 bases, and 11 bases lay between the germline ends. The sorted-subset replicate PCRs were given about 210 ng DNA, which is tens of thousands of T cell genomes. TCRdb keeps only in-frame clones here, not all; method: immunoSEQ multiplex PCR. The sample holds about 680,000 clones, 55% to 85% seen once. This receptor was obtained from a woman aged 30 to 39 in good health. The sequencing input was memory CD4+ T cells sorted from blood. Noted subset: CD45RA-negative fraction. This chain links TRBV30 with TRBJ2-2; D call uncertain. The CDR3 loop reads CAWSVQPADTGELFF. CDR3 coding DNA: TGTGCCTGGAGTGTCCAGCCTGCCGACACCGGGGAGCTGTTTTTT. The full variable domain, completed using reference TRBV30 and TRBJ2-2, is SQTIHQWPATLVQPVGSPLSLECTVEGTSNPNLYWYRQAAGRGLQLLFYSVGIGQISSEVPQNLSASRPQDRQFILSSKKLLLSDSGFYLCAWSVQPADTGELFFGEGSRLTVL.